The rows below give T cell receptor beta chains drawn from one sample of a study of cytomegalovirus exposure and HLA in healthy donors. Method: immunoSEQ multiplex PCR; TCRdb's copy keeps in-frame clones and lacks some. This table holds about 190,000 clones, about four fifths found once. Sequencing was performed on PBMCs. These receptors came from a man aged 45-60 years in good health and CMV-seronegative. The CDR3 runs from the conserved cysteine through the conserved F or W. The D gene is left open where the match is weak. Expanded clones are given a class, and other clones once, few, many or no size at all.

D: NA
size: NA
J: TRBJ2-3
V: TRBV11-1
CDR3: CASSPRDTQYF
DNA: TGTGCCAGCAGCCCCCGAGATACGCAGTATTTT

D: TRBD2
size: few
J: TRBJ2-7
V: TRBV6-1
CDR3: CASRRGVSYEQYF
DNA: TGTGCCAGCCGGCGGGGGGTCTCCTACGAGCAGTACTTC

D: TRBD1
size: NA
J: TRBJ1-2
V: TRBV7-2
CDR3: CASSLGRDRVYGYTF
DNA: TGTGCCAGCAGCTTAGGTCGGGACAGAGTCTATGGCTACACCTTC

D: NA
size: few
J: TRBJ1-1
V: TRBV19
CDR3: CASSTQTHVTEAFF
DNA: TGTGCCAGTAGTACCCAGACTCATGTCACTGAAGCTTTCTTT

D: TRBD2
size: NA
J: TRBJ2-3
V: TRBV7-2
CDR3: CASSLGLTLSTDTQYF
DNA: TGTGCCAGCAGCCTGGGACTAACACTTAGCACAGATACGCAGTATTTT

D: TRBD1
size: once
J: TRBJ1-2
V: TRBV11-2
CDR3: CASSLDRTGHNYGYTF
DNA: TGTGCCAGCAGCTTAGATCGGACAGGCCATAACTATGGCTACACCTTC

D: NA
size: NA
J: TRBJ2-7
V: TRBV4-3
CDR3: CASSQEAGPYEQYF
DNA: TGCGCCAGCAGCCAAGAAGCAGGGCCCTACGAGCAGTACTTC

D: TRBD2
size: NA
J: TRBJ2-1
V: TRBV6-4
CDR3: CASSDLAGPIRGQFF
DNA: TGTGCCAGCAGTGACTTAGCGGGCCCGATACGGGGGCAGTTCTTC

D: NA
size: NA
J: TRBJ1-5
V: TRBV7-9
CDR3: CASSSHNQPQHF
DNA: TGTGCCAGCAGCTCCCACAATCAGCCCCAGCATTTT

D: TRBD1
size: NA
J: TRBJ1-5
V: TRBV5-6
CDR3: CASSLAYAGQGVNQPQHF
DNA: TGTGCCAGCAGCTTGGCTTATGCCGGACAGGGTGTCAATCAGCCCCAGCATTTT

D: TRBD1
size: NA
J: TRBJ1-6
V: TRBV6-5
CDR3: CASNRGPNSPLHF
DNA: TGTGCCAGTAACAGGGGTCCTAATTCACCCCTCCACTTT

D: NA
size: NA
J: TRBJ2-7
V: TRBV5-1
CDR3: CASSWGDSAYEQYF
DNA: TGCGCCAGCAGCTGGGGGGACAGCGCCTACGAGCAGTACTTC

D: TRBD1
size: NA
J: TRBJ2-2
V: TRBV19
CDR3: CASSRRDRGSGGELFF
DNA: TGTGCCAGTAGTAGGCGGGACAGGGGGAGTGGCGGGGAGCTGTTTTTT

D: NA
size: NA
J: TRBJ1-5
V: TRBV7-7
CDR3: CASSAIEAQHF
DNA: TGTGCTAGCAGTGCAATTGAGGCCCAGCATTTT

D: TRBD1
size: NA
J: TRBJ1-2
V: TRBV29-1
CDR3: CSVWKGVQGANYGYTF
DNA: TGCAGCGTTTGGAAGGGGGTACAGGGGGCGAACTATGGCTACACCTTC

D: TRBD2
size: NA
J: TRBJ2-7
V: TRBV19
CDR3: CASRTSGGREVYF
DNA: TGTGCCAGTAGGACTAGCGGGGGACGAGAGGTGTACTTC

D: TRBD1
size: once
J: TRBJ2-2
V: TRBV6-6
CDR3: CASSRQGQDTGELFF
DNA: TGTGCCAGCAGCCGACAGGGGCAGGACACCGGGGAGCTGTTTTTT

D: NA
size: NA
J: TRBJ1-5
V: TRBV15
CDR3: CATNIGQGHEEQPQHF
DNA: TGTGCCACCAATATAGGCCAGGGACATGAAGAACAGCCCCAGCATTTT

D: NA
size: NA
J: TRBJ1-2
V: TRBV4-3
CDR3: CASSQKAGDYGYTF
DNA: TGCGCCAGCAGCCAGAAGGCAGGGGACTATGGCTACACCTTC

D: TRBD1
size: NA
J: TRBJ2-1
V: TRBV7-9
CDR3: CASSSLGQGPDNEQFF
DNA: TGTGCCAGCAGCTCTCTCGGACAGGGGCCTGACAATGAGCAGTTCTTC

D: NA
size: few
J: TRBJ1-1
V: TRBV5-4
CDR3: CASSPTVSGEAFF
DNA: TGTGCCAGCAGCCCGACCGTTTCGGGTGAAGCTTTCTTT

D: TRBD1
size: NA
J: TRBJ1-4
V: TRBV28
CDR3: CASSLADRVREKLFF
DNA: TGTGCCAGCAGTTTGGCGGACAGGGTTAGGGAAAAACTGTTTTTT

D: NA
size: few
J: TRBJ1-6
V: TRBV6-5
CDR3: CASSYSNRERSPLHF
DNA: TGTGCCAGCAGTTACTCCAACAGGGAACGGTCACCCCTCCACTTT

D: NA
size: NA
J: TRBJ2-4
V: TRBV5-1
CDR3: CASRGGAKNIQYF
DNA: TGCGCCAGCAGGGGCGGGGCCAAAAACATTCAGTACTTC

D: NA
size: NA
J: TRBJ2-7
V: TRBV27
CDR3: CASRTPTGGGDEQYF
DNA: TGTGCCAGCCGCACGCCTACAGGCGGAGGGGACGAGCAGTACTTC

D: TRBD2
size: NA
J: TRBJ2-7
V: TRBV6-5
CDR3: CASSYAGGHYEQYF
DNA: TGTGCCAGCAGTTACGCGGGGGGCCACTACGAGCAGTACTTC

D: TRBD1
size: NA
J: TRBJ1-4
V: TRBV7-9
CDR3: CASSAGDRADEKLFF
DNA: TGTGCCAGCAGCGCAGGAGACAGGGCTGATGAAAAACTGTTTTTT

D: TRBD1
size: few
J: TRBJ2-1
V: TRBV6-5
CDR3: CASSYTGQWGEQFF
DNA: TGTGCCAGCAGTTATACGGGACAGTGGGGTGAGCAGTTCTTC

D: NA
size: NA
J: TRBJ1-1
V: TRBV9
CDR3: CASSPRQLNTEAFF
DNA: TGTGCCAGCAGCCCCCGACAGTTGAACACTGAAGCTTTCTTT

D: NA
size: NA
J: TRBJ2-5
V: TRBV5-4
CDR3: CASSVGGAQETQYF
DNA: TGTGCCAGCAGCGTCGGTGGAGCCCAAGAGACCCAGTACTTC

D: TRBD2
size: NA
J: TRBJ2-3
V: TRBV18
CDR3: CASSITSGSNPTQDTQYF
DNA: TGTGCCAGCTCAATTACTAGCGGGAGTAATCCCACCCAAGATACGCAGTATTTT

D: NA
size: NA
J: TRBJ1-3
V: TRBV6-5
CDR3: CASSYRGTIGNTIYF
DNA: TGTGCCAGCAGTTACCGGGGTACAATTGGAAACACCATATATTTT

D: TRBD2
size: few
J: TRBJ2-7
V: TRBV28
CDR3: CASSLWGTSGYEQYF
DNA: TGTGCCAGCAGTTTATGGGGGACTAGCGGTTACGAGCAGTACTTC

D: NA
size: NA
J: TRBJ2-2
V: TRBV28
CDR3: CASSPRIANTGELFF
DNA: TGTGCCAGCAGTCCGCGGATCGCGAACACCGGGGAGCTGTTTTTT

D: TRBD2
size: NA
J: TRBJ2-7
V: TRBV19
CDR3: CASSRSQRGASSSYEQYF
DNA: TGTGCCAGTAGTCGTAGCCAGCGGGGGGCTTCGAGCTCCTACGAGCAGTACTTC

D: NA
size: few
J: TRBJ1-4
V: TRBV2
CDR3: CASTANEKLFF
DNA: TGTGCCAGCACTGCTAATGAAAAACTGTTTTTT

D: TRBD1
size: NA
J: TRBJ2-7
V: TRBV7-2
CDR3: CASSSQTGAYEQYF
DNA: TGTGCCAGCAGCTCCCAGACAGGGGCCTACGAGCAGTACTTC

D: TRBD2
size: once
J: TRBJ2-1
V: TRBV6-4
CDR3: CASSVLAGGSHEQFF
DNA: TGTGCCAGCAGTGTGCTAGCGGGAGGTTCCCATGAGCAGTTCTTC

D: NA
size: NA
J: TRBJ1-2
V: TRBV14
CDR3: CASSQGIQARDYGYTF
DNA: TGTGCCAGCAGCCAAGGAATACAGGCGAGAGACTATGGCTACACCTTC

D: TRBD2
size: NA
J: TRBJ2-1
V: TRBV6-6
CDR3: CASSPGLAGNNEQFF
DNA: TGTGCCAGCAGTCCCGGACTAGCGGGGAACAATGAGCAGTTCTTC

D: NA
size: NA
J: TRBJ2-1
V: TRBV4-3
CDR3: CASSQDSGAEQFF
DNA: TGCGCCAGCAGCCAAGACAGCGGCGCTGAGCAGTTCTTC

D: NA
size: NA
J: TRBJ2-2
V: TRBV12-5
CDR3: CASGLVNRNTGELFF
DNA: TGTGCTAGTGGTTTGGTAAACAGGAACACCGGGGAGCTGTTTTTT

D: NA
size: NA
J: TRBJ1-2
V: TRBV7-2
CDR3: CASSSTGGYTF
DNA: TGTGCCAGCAGCTCGACAGGCGGCTACACCTTC

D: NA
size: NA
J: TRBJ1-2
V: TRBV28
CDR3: CASFHTSNYGYTF
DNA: TGTGCCAGTTTCCACACGTCTAACTATGGCTACACCTTC

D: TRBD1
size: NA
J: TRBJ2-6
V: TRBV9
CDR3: CASSTTSGTGGSGANVLTF
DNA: TGTGCCAGCAGCACCACCTCAGGGACAGGGGGCTCTGGGGCCAACGTCCTGACTTTC

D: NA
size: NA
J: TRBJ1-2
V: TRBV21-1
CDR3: CASSTHRGCLYGYTF
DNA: TGTGCCAGCAGCACCCACAGGGGGTGCCTCTATGGCTACACCTTC